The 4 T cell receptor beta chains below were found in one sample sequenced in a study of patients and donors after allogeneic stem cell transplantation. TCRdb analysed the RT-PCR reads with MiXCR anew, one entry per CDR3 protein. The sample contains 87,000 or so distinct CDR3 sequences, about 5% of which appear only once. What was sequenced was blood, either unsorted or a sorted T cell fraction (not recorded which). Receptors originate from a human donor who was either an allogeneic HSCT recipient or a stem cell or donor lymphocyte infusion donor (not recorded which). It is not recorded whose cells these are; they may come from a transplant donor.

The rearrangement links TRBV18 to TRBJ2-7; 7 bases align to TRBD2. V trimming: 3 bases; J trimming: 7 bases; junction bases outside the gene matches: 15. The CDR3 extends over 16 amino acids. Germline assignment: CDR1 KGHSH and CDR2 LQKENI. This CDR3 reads CASSPNSKTHGGEQYF. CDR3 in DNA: TGTGCCAGCTCACCCAATAGTAAAACCCACGGGGGGGAGCAGTACTTC.

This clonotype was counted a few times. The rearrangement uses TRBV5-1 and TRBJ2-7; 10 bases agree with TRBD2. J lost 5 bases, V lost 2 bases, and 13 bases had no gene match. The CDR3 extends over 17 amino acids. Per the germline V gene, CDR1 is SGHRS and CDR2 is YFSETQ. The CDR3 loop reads CASSFASGGPRVDEQYF. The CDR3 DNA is TGCGCCAGCAGCTTCGCTAGCGGGGGCCCCCGCGTCGACGAGCAGTACTTC.

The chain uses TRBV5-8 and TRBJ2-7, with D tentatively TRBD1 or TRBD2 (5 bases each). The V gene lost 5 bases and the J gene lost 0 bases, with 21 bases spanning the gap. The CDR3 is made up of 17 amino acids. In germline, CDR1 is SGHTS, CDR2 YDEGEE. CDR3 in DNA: TGTGCCAGCAGTTCCGACCCCGGGACGGGTAGCTCCTACGAGCAGTACTTC. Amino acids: CASSSDPGTGSSYEQYF. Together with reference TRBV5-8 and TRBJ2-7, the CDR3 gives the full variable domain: EAGVTQSPTHLIKTRGQQATLRCSPISGHTSVYWYQQALGLGLQFLLWYDEGEERNRGNFPPRFSGRQFPNYSSELNVNALELEDSALYLCASSSDPGTGSSYEQYFGPGTRLTVT.

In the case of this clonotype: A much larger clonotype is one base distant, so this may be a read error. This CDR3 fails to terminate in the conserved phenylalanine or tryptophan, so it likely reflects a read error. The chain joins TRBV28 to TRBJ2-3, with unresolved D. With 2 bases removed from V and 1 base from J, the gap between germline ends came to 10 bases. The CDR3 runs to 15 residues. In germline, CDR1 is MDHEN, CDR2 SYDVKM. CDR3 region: CASSLPGGGTDTQYS. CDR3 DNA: TGTGCCAGCAGTTTACCTGGCGGTGGCACAGATACGCAGTATTCT.